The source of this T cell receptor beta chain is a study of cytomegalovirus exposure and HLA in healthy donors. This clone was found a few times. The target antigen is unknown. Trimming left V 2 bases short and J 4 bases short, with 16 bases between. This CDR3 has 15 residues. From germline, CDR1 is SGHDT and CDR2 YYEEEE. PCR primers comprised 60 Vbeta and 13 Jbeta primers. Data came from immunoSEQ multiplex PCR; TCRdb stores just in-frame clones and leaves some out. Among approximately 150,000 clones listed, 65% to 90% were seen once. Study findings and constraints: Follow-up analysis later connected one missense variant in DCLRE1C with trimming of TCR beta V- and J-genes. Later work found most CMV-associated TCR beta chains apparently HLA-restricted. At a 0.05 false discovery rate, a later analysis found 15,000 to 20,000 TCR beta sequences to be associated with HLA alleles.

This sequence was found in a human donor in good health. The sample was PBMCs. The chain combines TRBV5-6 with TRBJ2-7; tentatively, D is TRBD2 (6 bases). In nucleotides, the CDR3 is TGTGCCAGCAGCTTTGGACCCTCGGGGGATTACGAGCAGTACTTC. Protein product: CASSFGPSGDYEQYF.